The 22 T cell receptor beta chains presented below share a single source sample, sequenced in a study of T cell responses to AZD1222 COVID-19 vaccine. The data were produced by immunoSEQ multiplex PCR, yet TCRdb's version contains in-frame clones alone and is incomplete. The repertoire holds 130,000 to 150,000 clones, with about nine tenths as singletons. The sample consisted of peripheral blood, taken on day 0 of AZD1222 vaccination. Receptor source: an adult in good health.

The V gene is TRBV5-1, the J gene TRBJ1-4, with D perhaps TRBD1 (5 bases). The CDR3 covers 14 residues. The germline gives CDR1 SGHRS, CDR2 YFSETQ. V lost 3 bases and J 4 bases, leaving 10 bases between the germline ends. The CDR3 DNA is TGCGCCAGCAGCTCGACAGCTAGTAATGAAAAACTGTTTTTT. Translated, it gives CASSSTASNEKLFF.

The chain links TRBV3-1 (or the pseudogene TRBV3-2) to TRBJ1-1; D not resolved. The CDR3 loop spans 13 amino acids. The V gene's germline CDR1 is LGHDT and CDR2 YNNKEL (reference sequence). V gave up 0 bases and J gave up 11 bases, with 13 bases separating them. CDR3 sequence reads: CASSQDPGKRAFF. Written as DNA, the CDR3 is TGTGCCAGCAGCCAAGATCCCGGGAAACGGGCTTTCTTT.

The CDR3 DNA sequence: TGTGCCAGCAGTTACTCACCCGGGGCGAACACTGAAGCTTTCTTT. This gives the protein CASSYSPGANTEAFF. The rearrangement joins TRBV6-6 to TRBJ1-1; the D gene is possibly TRBD1 (5 bases). Germline CDR1 is MNHNY and CDR2 is SVGAGI (reference sequence). V was trimmed by 0 bases and J by 1 base, leaving 9 bases between them. This CDR3 spans 15 amino acids.

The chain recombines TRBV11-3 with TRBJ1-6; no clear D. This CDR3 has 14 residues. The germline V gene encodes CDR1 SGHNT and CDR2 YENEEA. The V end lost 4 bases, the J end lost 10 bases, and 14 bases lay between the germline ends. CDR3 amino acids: CASSSGRRHSPLHF. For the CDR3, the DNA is TGTGCCAGCAGCTCCGGACGAAGGCACTCACCCCTCCACTTT.

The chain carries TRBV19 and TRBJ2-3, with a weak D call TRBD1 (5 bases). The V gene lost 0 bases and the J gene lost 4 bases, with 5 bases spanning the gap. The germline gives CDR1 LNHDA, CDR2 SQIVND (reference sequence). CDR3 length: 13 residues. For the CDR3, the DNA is TGTGCCAGTAGTATAGAAGGGGCAGATACGCAGTATTTT. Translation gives CASSIEGADTQYF.

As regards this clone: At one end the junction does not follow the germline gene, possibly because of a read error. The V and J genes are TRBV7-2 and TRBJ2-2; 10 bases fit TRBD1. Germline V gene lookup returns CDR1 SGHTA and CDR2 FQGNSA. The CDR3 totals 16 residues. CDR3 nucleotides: TGTGCCAGCAACTTAGAGGGACAGGGGTACACCGGGGAGCTGTTTTTT. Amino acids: CASNLEGQGYTGELFF.

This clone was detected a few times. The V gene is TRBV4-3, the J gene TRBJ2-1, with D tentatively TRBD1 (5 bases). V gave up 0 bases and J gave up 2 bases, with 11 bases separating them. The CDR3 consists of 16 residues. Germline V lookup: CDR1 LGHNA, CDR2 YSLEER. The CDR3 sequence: CASSQDGAEPYNEQFF. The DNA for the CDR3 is TGCGCCAGCAGCCAAGATGGGGCGGAGCCCTACAATGAGCAGTTCTTC.

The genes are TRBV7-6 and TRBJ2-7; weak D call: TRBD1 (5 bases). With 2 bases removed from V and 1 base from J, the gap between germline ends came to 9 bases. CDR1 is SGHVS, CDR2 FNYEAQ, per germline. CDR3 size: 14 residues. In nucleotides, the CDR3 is TGTGCCAGCAGCTTACGACAGAGTTCCTACGAGCAGTACTTC. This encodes CASSLRQSSYEQYF.

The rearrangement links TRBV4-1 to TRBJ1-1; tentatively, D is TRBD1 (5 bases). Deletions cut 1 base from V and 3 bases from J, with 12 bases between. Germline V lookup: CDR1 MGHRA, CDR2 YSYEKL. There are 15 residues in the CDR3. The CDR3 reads CASSQGGSSYTEAFF. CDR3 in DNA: TGCGCCAGCAGCCAAGGGGGCAGCTCTTACACTGAAGCTTTCTTT.

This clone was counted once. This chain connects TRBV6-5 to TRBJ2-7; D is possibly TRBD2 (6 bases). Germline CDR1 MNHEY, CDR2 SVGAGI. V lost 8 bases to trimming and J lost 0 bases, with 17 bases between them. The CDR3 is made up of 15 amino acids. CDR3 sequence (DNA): TGTGCCAGCTCCCAGGCGGGGCTGAGCTCCTACGAGCAGTACTTC. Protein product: CASSQAGLSSYEQYF.

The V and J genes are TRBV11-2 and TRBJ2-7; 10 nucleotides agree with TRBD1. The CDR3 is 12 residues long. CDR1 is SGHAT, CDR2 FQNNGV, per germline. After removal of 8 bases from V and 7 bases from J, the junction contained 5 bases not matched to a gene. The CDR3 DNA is TGTGCCAGCCGGGGGACAGGGGATGAGCAGTACTTC. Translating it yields CASRGTGDEQYF.

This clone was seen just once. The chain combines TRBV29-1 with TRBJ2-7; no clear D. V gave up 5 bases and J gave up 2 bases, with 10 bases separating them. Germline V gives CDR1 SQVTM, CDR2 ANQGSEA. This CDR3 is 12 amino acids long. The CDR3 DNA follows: TGCAGCGTTTCGGGCCTCGCCTACGAGCAGTACTTC. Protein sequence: CSVSGLAYEQYF.

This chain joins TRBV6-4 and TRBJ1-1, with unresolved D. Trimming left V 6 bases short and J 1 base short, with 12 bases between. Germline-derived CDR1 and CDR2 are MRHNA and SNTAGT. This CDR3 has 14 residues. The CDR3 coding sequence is TGTGCCAGCAGCCTCGAATGGGGGAACACTGAAGCTTTCTTT. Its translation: CASSLEWGNTEAFF.

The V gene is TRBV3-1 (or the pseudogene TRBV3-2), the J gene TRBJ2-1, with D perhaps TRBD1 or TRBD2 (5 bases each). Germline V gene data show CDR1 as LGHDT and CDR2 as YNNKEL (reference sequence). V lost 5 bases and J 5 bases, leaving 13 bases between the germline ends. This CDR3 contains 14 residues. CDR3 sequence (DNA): TGTGCCAGCAGCTCCGGGACCCCGGACAATGAGCAGTTCTTC. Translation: CASSSGTPDNEQFF.

The chain's CDR3 is CSVEGGNEQFF. The CDR3 DNA reads TGCAGCGTTGAGGGGGGGAATGAGCAGTTCTTC. The chain uses TRBV29-1 and TRBJ2-1; 7 bases match TRBD2. Germline V lookup: CDR1 SQVTM, CDR2 ANQGSEA. Trimming cost V 3 bases and J 7 bases; bases outside gene matches: 0. The CDR3 spans 11 residues.

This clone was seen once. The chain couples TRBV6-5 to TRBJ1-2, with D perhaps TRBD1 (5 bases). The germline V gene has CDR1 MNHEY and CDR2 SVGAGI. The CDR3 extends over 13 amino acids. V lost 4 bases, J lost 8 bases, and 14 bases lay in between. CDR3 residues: CASSSGLGEGYTF. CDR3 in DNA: TGTGCCAGCAGTTCGGGGCTCGGGGAAGGCTACACCTTC.

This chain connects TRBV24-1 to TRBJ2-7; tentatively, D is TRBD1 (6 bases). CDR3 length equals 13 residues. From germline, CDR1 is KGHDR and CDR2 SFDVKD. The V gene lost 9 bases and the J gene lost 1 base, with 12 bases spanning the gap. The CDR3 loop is CATAGADSYEQYF. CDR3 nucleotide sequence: TGTGCCACCGCAGGGGCGGATTCCTACGAGCAGTACTTC.

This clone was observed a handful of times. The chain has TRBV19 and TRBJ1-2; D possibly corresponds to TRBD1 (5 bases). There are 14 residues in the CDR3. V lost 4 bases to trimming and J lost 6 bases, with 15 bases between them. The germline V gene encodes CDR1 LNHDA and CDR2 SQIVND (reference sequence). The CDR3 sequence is CASSRAREVDGYTF. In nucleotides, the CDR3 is TGTGCCAGTAGTAGAGCCAGGGAGGTTGATGGCTACACCTTC. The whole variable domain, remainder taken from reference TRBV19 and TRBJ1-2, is DGGITQSPKYLFRKEGQNVTLSCEQNLNHDAMYWYRQDPGQGLRLIYYSQIVNDFQKGDIAEGYSVSREKKESFPLTVTSAQKNPTAFYLCASSRAREVDGYTFGSGTRLTVV.

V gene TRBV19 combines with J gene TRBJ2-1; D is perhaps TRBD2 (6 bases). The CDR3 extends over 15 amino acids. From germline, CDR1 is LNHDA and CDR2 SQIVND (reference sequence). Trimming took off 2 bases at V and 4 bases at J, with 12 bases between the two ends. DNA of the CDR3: TGTGCCAGTAGTATAAGGGCAGGGACTTACAATGAGCAGTTCTTC. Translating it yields CASSIRAGTYNEQFF.

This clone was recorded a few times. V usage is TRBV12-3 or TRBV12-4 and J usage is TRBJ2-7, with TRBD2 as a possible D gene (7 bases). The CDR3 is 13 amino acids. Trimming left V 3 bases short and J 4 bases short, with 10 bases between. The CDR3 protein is CASSFRGAYEQYF. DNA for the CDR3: TGTGCCAGCAGTTTCCGGGGGGCTTACGAGCAGTACTTC.

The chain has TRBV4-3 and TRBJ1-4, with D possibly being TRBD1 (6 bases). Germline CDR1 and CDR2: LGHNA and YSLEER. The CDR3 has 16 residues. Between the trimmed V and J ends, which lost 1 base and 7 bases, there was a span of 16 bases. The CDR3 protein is CASSQAHWGAGEKLFF. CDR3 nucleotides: TGCGCCAGCAGCCAAGCCCATTGGGGGGCGGGTGAAAAACTGTTTTTT.

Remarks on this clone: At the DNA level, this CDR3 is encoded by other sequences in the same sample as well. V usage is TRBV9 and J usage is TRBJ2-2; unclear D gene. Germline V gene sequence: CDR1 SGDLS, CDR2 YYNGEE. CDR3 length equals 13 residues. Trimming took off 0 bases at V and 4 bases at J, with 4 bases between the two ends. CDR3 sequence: CASSVGSTGELFF. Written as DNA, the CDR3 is TGTGCCAGCAGCGTAGGTAGCACCGGGGAGCTGTTTTTT.